A selection of T cell receptor beta chains follows, all from one sample in a study of OX40 agonist ivuxolimab in advanced cancers. Generated by immunoSEQ multiplex PCR, the TCRdb table keeps only in-frame clones and is missing some. The data show about 94,000 clones, approximately 93% seen once. The source was CD4+ or CD8+ T cells sorted from blood, collected in a trial of the OX40 agonist ivuxolimab. The receptors come from an adult with an advanced solid tumor such as melanoma, head and neck, liver or kidney cancer. Each CDR3 is given with its conserved first and last residue. D genes are given only for firm matches. Where a row states a size, it is once, few, many or the class of an expanded clone; other rows omit it.

d_gene: .
v_gene: TRBV6-5
abundance: .
j_gene: TRBJ1-2
CDR3nt: TGTGCCAGCAGGGGGCCGGGGGGCTACACCTTC
CDR3aa: CASRGPGGYTF

d_gene: .
v_gene: TRBV18
abundance: .
j_gene: TRBJ1-4
CDR3nt: TGTGCCAGCTCACCCCAACAGGATGCTGAAAAACTGTTTTTT
CDR3aa: CASSPQQDAEKLFF

d_gene: TRBD1
v_gene: TRBV2
abundance: .
j_gene: TRBJ2-7
CDR3nt: TGTGCCAGTGGGACAGGCGGAGGGCAGTACTTC
CDR3aa: CASGTGGGQYF

d_gene: .
v_gene: TRBV10-3
abundance: .
j_gene: TRBJ2-5
CDR3nt: TGTGCCATCAGTCGCGGGGCACAAGAGACCCAGTACTTC
CDR3aa: CAISRGAQETQYF

d_gene: .
v_gene: TRBV6-1
abundance: .
j_gene: TRBJ2-4
CDR3nt: TGTGCCAGCAGCCTAGTGTTGGGAGAGGAAAACATTCAGTACTTC
CDR3aa: CASSLVLGEENIQYF

d_gene: .
v_gene: TRBV6-5
abundance: .
j_gene: TRBJ1-1
CDR3nt: TGTGCCAGCAGTTACCGGGGGGCTGTAGCTTTCTTT
CDR3aa: CASSYRGAVAFF

d_gene: .
v_gene: TRBV9
abundance: .
j_gene: TRBJ1-2
CDR3nt: TGTGCCAGCAGCCTCCCGGGGGCGACCGGCTACACCTTC
CDR3aa: CASSLPGATGYTF

d_gene: .
v_gene: TRBV2
abundance: .
j_gene: TRBJ1-4
CDR3nt: TGTGCCAGCAGTGAATCACAGTCAACTAATGAAAAACTGTTTTTT
CDR3aa: CASSESQSTNEKLFF

d_gene: TRBD2
v_gene: TRBV5-4
abundance: .
j_gene: TRBJ2-2
CDR3nt: TGTGCCAGCAACCGGGGGGCCGGGGAGCTGTTTTTT
CDR3aa: CASNRGAGELFF

d_gene: TRBD2
v_gene: TRBV7-9
abundance: .
j_gene: TRBJ2-3
CDR3nt: TGTGCCAGCAGCGTCCATCTAGCGGGGGGCACAGATACGCAGTATTTT
CDR3aa: CASSVHLAGGTDTQYF

d_gene: TRBD2
v_gene: TRBV5-6
abundance: .
j_gene: TRBJ2-1
CDR3nt: TGTGCCAGCAGCCTCATAGGGCTAGCGGGAAAAAATGAGCAGTTCTTC
CDR3aa: CASSLIGLAGKNEQFF

d_gene: .
v_gene: TRBV7-3
abundance: .
j_gene: TRBJ1-1
CDR3nt: TGTGCCAGCAGCTCGCGGCAGACGAACACTGAAGCTTTCTTT
CDR3aa: CASSSRQTNTEAFF

d_gene: TRBD1
v_gene: TRBV30
abundance: few
j_gene: TRBJ1-2
CDR3nt: TGTGCCTGGAGGTGGACAGGGGCGTATGGCTACACCTTC
CDR3aa: CAWRWTGAYGYTF

d_gene: TRBD2
v_gene: TRBV7-9
abundance: .
j_gene: TRBJ2-1
CDR3nt: TGTGCCAGCAGCTTACCGTCGGGGGGGCACAATGAGCAGTTCTTC
CDR3aa: CASSLPSGGHNEQFF

d_gene: TRBD2
v_gene: TRBV7-8
abundance: .
j_gene: TRBJ2-2
CDR3nt: TGTGCCAGCAGCTTTTCTAGCGGGTTCAGGGACACCGGGGAGCTGTTTTTT
CDR3aa: CASSFSSGFRDTGELFF

d_gene: .
v_gene: TRBV4-1
abundance: .
j_gene: TRBJ2-7
CDR3nt: TGCGCCAGCAGCCAAGGACAGAGGATCGACGAGCAGTACTTC
CDR3aa: CASSQGQRIDEQYF

d_gene: .
v_gene: TRBV9
abundance: .
j_gene: TRBJ2-3
CDR3nt: TGTGCCAGCAGCGTAGGGATAGGCACAGATACGCAGTATTTT
CDR3aa: CASSVGIGTDTQYF

d_gene: .
v_gene: TRBV2
abundance: few
j_gene: TRBJ2-5
CDR3nt: TGTGCCAGCAGTGAAGATGGCTTACTCCAAGAGACCCAGTACTTC
CDR3aa: CASSEDGLLQETQYF

d_gene: TRBD2
v_gene: TRBV5-1
abundance: .
j_gene: TRBJ2-5
CDR3nt: TGCGCCAGCGCCACCGGGACTAGCGGGGGCGGGGAGACCCAGTACTTC
CDR3aa: CASATGTSGGGETQYF

d_gene: .
v_gene: TRBV28
abundance: few
j_gene: TRBJ2-7
CDR3nt: TGTGCCAGCAGTTTGTGGTCCTACGAGCAGTACTTC
CDR3aa: CASSLWSYEQYF

d_gene: .
v_gene: TRBV5-5
abundance: .
j_gene: TRBJ2-2
CDR3nt: TGTGCCAGCAGTCGGGGAGGCCAGGGCACCGGGGAGCTGTTTTTT
CDR3aa: CASSRGGQGTGELFF

d_gene: .
v_gene: TRBV28
abundance: few
j_gene: TRBJ1-1
CDR3nt: TGTGCCAGCAGTTCCACACCGAACACTGAAGCTTTCTTT
CDR3aa: CASSSTPNTEAFF

d_gene: .
v_gene: TRBV30
abundance: .
j_gene: TRBJ1-1
CDR3nt: TGTGCCTGGAGTGCGCCTGAAGCTTTCTTT
CDR3aa: CAWSAPEAFF

d_gene: TRBD1
v_gene: TRBV19
abundance: .
j_gene: TRBJ2-7
CDR3nt: TGTGCCAGTAGTATATACGGGGACAGAGGATACGAGCAGTACTTC
CDR3aa: CASSIYGDRGYEQYF

d_gene: TRBD1
v_gene: TRBV7-2
abundance: .
j_gene: TRBJ2-2
CDR3nt: TGTGCCAGCAGCTGGCGAGGAGACAGGGGGATCGGGGAGCTGTTTTTT
CDR3aa: CASSWRGDRGIGELFF

d_gene: .
v_gene: TRBV27
abundance: .
j_gene: TRBJ2-2
CDR3nt: TGTGCCACTACGGAGGGGGCAGAGGACACCGGGGAGCTGTTTTTT
CDR3aa: CATTEGAEDTGELFF